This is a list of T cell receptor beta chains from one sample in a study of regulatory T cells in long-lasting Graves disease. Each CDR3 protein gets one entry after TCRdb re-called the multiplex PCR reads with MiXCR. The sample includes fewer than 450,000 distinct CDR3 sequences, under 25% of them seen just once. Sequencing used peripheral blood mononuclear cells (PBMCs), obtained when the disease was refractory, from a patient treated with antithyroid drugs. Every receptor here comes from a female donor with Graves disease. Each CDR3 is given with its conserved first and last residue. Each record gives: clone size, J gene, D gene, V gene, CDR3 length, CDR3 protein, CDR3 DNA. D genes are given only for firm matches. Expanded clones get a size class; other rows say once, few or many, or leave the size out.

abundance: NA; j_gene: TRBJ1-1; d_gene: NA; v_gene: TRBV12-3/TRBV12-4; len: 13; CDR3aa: CASSFTGQPEAFF; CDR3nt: TGTGCCAGCAGTTTTACTGGACAGCCCGAAGCTTTCTTT
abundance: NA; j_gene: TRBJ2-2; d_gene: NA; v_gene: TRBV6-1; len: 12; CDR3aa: CASSEAPGELFF; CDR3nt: TGTGCCAGCAGTGAGGCTCCCGGGGAGCTGTTTTTT
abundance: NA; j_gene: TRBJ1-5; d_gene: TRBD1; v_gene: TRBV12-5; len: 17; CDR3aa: CASGLVPLTGGDQPQHF; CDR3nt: TGTGCTAGTGGTTTGGTACCGCTGACAGGGGGCGATCAGCCCCAGCATTTT
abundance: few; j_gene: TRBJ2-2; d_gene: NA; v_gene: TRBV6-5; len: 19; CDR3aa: CASSYPLELSFLNTGELFF; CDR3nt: TGTGCCAGCAGTTACCCCCTGGAGTTGAGCTTCCTTAACACCGGGGAGCTGTTTTTT
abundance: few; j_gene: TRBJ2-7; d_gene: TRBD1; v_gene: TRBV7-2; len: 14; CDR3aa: CASSLWTGPYEQYF; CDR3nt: TGTGCCAGCAGCTTGTGGACAGGTCCCTACGAGCAGTACTTC
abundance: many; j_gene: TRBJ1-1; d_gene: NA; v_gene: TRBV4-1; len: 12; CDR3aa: CASSQNGREAFF; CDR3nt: TGCGCCAGCAGCCAAAATGGCAGGGAAGCTTTCTTT
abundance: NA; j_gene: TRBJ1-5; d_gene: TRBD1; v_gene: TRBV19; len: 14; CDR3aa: CASSLQGARQPQHF; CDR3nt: TGTGCCAGTAGTTTACAGGGGGCGCGTCAGCCCCAGCATTTT
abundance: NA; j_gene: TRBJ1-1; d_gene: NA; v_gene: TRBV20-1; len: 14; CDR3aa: CSARPQQGLPEAFF; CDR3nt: TGCAGTGCTAGGCCCCAACAGGGACTGCCTGAAGCTTTCTTT
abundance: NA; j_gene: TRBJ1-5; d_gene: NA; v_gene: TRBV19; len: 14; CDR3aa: CASSISDGSQPQHF; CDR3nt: TGTGCCAGTAGTATCTCAGACGGCAGTCAGCCCCAGCATTTT
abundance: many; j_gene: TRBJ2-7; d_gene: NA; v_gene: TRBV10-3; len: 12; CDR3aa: CAVAGLAYEQYF; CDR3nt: TGTGCCGTGGCGGGGCTAGCCTACGAGCAGTACTTC
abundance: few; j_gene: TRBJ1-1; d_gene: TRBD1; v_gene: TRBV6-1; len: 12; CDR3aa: CASKYQGVSAFF; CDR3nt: TGTGCCAGCAAATACCAGGGGGTATCGGCTTTCTTT